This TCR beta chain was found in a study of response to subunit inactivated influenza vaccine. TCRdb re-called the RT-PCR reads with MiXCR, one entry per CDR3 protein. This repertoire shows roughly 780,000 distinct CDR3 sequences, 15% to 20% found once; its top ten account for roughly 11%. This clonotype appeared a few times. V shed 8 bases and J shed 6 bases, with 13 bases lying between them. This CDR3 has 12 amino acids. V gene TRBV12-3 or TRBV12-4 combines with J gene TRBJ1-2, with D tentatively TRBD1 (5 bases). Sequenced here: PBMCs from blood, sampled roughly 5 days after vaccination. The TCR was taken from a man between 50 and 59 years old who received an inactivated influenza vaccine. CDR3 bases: TGTGCCAGCCGCACAGGTTATAATGGCTACACCTTC. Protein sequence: CASRTGYNGYTF.